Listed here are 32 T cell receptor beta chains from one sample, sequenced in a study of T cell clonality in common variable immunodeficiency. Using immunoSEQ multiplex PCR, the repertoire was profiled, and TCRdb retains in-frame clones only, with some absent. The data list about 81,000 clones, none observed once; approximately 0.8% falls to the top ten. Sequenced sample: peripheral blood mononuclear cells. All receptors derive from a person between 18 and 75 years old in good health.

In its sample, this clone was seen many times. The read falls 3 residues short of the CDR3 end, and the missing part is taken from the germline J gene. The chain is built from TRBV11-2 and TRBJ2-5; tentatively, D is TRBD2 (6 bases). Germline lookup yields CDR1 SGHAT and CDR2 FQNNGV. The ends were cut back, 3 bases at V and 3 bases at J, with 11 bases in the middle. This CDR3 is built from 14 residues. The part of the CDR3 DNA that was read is TGTGCCAGCAGCTTTAATAGCGGTAAAGAGACC. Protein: CASSFNSGKET. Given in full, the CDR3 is CASSFNSGKETQYF.

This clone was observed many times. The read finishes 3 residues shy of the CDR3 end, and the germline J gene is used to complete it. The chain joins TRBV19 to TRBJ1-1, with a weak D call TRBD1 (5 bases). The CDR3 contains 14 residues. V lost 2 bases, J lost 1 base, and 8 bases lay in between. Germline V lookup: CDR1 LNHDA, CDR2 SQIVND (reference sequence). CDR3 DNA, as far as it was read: TGTGCCAGTAGTATAAGGACAACGAACACTGAA. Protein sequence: CASSIRTTNTE. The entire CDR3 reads CASSIRTTNTEAFF.

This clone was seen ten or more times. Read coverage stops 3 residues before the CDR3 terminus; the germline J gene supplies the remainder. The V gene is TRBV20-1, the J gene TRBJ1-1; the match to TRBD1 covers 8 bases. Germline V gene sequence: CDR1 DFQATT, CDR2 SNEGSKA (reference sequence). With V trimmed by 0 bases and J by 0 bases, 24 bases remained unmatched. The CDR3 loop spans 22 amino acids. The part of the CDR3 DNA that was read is TGCAGTGCTAGAGATAGCCAAACAAGGACAGGGTTCGGGTTGGGCATGAACACTGAA. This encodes CSARDSQTRTGFGLGMNTE. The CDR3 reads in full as CSARDSQTRTGFGLGMNTEAFF.

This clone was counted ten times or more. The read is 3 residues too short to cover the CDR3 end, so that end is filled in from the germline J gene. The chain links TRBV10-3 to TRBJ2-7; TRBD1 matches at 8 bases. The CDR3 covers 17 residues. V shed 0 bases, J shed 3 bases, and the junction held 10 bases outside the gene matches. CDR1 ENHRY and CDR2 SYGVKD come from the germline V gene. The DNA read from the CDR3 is TGTGCCATCAGTGAGTCGATGGCGGGACAGGTTATCTACGAG. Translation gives CAISESMAGQVIYE. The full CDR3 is CAISESMAGQVIYEQYF.

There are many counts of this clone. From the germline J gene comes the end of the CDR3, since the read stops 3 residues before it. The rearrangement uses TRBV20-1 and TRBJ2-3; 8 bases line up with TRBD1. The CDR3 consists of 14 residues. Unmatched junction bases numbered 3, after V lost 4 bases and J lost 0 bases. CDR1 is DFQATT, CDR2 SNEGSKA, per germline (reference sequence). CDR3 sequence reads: CSANTGGSTDTQYF. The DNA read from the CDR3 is TGCAGTGCTAATACAGGGGGAAGCACAGATACG.

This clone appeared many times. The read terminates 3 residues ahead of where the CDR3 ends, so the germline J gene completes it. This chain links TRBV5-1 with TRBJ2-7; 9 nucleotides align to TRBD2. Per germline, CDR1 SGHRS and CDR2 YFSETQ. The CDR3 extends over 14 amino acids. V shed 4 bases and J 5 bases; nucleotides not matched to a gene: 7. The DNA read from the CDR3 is TGCGCCAGCAGCCTTAGCGGGAGTCCCAACGAG. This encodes CASSLSGSPNE. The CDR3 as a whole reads CASSLSGSPNEQYF.

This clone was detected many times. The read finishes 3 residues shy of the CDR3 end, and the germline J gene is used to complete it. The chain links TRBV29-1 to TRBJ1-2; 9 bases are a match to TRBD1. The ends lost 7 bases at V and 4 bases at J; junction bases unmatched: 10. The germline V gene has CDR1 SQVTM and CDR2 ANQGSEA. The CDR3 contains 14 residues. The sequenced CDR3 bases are TGCAGCGCCCTATTGACAGGGGGGGGCTATGGC. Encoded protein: CSALLTGGGYG. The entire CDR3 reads CSALLTGGGYGYTF.

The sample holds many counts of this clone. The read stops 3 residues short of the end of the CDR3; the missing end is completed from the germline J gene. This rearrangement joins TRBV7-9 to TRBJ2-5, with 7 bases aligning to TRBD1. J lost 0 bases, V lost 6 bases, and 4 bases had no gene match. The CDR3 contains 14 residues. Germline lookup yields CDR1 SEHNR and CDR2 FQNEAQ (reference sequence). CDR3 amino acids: CASSLGQNQETQYF. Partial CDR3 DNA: TGTGCCAGCAGTCTGGGACAGAACCAAGAGACC.

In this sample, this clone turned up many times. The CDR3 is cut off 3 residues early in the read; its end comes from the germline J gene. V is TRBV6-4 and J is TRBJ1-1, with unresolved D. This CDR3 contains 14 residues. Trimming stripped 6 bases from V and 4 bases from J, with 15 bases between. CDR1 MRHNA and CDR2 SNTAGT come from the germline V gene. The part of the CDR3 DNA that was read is TGTGCCAGCAGAACGACCCCTTCGGGCACTGAA. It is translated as CASRTTPSGTE. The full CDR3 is CASRTTPSGTEAFF.

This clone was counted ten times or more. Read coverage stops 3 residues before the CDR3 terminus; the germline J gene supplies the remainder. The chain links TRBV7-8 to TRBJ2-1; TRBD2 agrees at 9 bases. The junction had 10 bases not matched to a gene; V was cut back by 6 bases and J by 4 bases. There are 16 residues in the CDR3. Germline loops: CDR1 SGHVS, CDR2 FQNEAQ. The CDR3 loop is CASREPRTSAYNEQFF. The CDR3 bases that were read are TGTGCCAGCAGAGAACCCAGGACTAGCGCTTACAATGAG. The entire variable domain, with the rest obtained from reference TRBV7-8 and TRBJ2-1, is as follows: GAGVSQSPRYKVAKRGQDVALRCDPISGHVSLFWYQQALGQGPEFLTYFQNEAQLDKSGLPSDRFFAERPEGSVSTLKIQRTQQEDSAVYLCASREPRTSAYNEQFFGPGTRLTVL.

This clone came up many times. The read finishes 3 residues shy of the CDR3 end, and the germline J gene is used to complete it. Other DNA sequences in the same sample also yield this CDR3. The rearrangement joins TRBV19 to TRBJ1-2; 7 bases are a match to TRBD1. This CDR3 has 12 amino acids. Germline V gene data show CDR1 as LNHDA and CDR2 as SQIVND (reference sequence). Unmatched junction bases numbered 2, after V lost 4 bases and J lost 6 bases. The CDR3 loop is CASSTGGDGYTF. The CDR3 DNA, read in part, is TGTGCCAGTAGTACAGGGGGAGATGGC.

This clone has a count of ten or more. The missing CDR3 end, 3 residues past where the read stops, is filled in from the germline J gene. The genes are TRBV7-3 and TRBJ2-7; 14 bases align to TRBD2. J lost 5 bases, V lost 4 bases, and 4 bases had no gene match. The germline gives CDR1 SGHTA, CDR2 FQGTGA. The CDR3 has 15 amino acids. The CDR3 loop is CASSSGLAGVDEQYF. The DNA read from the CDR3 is TGTGCCAGCAGCTCGGGACTAGCGGGAGTGGACGAG.

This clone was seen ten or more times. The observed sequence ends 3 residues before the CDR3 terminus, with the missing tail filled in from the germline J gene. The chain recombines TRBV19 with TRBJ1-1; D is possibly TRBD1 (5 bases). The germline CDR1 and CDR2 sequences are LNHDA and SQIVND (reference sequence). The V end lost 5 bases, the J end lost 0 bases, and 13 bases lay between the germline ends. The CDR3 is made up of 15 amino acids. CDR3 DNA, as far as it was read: TGTGCCAGTAGTTGGGCAGGGCAATTGAACACTGAA. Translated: CASSWAGQLNTE. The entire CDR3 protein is CASSWAGQLNTEAFF.

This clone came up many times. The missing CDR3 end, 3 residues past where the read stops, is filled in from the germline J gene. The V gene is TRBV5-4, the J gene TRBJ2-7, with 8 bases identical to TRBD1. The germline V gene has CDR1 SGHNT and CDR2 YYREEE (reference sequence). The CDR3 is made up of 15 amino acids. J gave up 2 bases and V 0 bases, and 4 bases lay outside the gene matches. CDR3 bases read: TGTGCCAGCAGCTTGGATCACAGGGGGGCCTACGAG. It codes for CASSLDHRGAYE. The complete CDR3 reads CASSLDHRGAYEQYF.

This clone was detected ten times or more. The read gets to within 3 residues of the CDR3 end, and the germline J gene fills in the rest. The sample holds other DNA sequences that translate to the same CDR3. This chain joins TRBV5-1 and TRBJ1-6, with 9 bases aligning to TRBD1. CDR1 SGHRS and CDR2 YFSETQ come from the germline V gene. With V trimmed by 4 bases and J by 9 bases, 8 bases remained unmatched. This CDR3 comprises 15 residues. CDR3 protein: CASSVPTGGSSPLHF. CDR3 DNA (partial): TGCGCCAGCAGCGTACCAACAGGGGGCAGTTCACCC.

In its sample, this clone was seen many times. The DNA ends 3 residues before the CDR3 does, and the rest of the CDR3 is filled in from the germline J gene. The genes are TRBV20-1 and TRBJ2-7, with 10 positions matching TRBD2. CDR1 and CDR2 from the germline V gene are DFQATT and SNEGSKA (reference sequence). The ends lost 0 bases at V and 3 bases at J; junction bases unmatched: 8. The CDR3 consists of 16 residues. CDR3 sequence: CSARDLSLAGNYEQYF. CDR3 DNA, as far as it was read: TGCAGTGCTAGAGATCTCTCACTAGCGGGAAACTACGAG.

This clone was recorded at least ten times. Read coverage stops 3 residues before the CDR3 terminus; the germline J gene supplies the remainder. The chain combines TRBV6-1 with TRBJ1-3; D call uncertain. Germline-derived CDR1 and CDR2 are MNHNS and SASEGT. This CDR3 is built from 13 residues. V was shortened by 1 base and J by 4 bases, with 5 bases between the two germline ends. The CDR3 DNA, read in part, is TGTGCCAGCAGTGAAGGCAGGGGAAACACC. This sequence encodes CASSEGRGNT. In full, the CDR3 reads CASSEGRGNTIYF.

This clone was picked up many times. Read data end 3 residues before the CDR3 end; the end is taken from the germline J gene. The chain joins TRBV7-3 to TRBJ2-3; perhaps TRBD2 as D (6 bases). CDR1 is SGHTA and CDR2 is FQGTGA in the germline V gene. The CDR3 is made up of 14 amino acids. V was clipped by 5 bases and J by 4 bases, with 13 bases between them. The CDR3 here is CASSVSWGADTQYF. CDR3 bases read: TGTGCCAGCAGCGTCTCCTGGGGGGCAGATACG.

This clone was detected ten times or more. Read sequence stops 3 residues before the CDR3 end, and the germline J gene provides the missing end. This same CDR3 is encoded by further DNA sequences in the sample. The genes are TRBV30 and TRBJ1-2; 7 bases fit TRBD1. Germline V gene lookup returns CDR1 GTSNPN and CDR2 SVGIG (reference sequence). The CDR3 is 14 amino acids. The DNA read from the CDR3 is TGTGCCTGGACCTCTGGGGGGACAGTAGACGGC. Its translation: CAWTSGGTVDG. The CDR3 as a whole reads CAWTSGGTVDGYTF.

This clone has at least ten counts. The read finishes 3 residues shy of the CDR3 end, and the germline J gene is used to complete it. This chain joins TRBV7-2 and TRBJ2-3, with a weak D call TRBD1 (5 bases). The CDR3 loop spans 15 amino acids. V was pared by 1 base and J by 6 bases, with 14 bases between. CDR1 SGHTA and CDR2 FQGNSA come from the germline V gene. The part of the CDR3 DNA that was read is TGTGCCAGCAGCTTAGGGGGCGGAGCCCCGGATACG. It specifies CASSLGGGAPDT. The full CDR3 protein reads CASSLGGGAPDTQYF.

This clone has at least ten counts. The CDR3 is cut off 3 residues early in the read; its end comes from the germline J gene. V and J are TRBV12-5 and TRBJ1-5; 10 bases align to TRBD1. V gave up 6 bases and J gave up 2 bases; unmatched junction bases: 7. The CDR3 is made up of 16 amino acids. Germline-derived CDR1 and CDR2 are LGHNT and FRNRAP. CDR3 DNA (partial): TGTGCTAGTGGCCCAGACAGGGGGCCGGGCAATCAGCCC. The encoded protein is CASGPDRGPGNQP. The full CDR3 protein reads CASGPDRGPGNQPQHF.

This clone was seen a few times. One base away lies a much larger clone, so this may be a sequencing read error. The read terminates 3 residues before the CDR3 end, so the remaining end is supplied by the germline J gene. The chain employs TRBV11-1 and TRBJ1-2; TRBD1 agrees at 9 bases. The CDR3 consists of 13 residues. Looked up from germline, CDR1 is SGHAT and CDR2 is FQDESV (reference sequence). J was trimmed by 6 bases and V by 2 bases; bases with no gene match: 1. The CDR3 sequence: CASSLTGGNGYTF. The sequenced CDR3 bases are TGTGCCAGCAGCTTAACAGGGGGCAATGGC.

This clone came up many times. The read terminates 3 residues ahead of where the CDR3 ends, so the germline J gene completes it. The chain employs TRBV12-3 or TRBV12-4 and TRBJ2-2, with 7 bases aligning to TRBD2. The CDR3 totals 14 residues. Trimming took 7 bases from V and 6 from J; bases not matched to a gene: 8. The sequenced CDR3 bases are TGTGCCAGCACCCTCGGACTAGTATCCGGGGAG. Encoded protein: CASTLGLVSGE. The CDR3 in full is CASTLGLVSGELFF.

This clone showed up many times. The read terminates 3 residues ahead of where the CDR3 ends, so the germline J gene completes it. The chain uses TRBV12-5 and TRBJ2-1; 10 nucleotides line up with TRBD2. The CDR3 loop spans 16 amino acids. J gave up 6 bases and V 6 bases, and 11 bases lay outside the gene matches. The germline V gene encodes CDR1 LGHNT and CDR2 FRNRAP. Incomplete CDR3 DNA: TGTGCTAGTGGACCGACTCAGCGGGAGGGCCGCAATGAG. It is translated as CASGPTQREGRNE. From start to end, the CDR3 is CASGPTQREGRNEQFF.

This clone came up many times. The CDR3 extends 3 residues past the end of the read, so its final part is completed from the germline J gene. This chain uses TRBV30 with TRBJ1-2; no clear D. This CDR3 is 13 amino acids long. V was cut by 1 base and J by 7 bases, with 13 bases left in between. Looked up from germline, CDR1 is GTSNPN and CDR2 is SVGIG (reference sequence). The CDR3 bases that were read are TGTGCCTGGAGTGGTCCAGACCGGGGTGGC. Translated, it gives CAWSGPDRGG. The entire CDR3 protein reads CAWSGPDRGGYTF.

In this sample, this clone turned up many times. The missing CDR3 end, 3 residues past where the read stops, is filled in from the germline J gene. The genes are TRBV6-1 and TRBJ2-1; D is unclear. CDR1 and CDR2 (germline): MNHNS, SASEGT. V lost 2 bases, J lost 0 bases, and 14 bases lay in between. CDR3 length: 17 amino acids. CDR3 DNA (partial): TGTGCCAGCAGTGAATTCCGACTCTCTGCCTCCTACAATGAG. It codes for CASSEFRLSASYNE. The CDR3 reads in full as CASSEFRLSASYNEQFF.

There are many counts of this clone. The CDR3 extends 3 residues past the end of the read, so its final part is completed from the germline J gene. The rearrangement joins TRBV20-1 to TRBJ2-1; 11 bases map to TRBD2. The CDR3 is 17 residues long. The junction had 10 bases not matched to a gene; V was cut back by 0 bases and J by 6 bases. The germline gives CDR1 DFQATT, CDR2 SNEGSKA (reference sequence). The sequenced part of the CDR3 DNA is TGCAGTGCTAGAGAGCTCACTAGCGGGAGTGATATCAATGAG. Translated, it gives CSARELTSGSDINE. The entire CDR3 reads CSARELTSGSDINEQFF.

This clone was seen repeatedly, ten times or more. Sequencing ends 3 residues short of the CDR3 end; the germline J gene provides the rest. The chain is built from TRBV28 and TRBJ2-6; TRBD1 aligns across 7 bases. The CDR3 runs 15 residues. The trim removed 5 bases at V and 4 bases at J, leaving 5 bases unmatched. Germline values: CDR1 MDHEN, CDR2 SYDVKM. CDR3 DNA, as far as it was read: TGTGCCAGCAGTCGAGGGGGCACCGGGGCCAACGTC. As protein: CASSRGGTGANV. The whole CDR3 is CASSRGGTGANVLTF. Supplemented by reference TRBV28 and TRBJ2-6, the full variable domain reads DVKVTQSSRYLVKRTGEKVFLECVQDMDHENMFWYRQDPGLGLRLIYFSYDVKMKEKGDIPEGYSVSREKKERFSLILESASTNQTSMYLCASSRGGTGANVLTFGAGSRLTVL.

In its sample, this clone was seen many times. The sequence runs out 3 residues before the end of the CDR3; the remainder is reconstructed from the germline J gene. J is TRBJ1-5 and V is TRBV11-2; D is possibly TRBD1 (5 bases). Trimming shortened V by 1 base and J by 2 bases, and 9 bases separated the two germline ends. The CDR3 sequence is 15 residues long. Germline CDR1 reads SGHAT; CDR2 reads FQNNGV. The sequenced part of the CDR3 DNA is TGTGCCAGCAGCTTAGGCGGAGGGGGCAATCAGCCC. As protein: CASSLGGGGNQP. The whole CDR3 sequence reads CASSLGGGGNQPQHF.

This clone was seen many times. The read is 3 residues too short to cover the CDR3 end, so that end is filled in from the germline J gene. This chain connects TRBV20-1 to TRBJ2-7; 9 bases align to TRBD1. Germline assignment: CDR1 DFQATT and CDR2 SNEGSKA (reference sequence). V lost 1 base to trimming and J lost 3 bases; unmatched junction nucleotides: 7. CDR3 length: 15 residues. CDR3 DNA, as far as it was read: TGCAGTGCTAGAGTGACAGGGGGGAACTACTACGAG. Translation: CSARVTGGNYYE. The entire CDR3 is CSARVTGGNYYEQYF.

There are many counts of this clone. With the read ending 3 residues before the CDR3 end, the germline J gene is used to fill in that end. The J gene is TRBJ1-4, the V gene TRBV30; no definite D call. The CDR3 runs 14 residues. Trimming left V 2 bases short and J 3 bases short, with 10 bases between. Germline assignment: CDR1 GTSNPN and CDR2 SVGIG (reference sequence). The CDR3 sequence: CAWSIGQSNEKLFF. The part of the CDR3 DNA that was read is TGTGCCTGGAGTATTGGGCAGTCTAATGAAAAA.

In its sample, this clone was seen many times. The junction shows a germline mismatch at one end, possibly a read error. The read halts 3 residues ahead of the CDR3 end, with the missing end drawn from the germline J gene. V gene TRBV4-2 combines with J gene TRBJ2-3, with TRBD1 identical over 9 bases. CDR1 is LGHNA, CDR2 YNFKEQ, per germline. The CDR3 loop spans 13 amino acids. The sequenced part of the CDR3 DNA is TGCGCCAGCAGCCCCGGACAGGGGGATACG. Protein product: CASSPGQGDT. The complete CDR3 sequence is CASSPGQGDTQYF.